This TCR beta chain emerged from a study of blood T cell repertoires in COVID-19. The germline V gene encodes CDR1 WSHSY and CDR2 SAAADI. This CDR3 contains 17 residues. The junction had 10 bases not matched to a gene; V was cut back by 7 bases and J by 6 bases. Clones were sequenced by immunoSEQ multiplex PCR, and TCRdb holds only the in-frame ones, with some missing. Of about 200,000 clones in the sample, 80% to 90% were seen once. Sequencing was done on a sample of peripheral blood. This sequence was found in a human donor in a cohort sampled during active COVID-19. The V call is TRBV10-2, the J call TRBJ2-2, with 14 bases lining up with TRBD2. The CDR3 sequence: CASTNLKTSGRAGELFF. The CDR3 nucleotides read TGCGCCAGCACTAATCTTAAGACTAGCGGGAGGGCCGGGGAGCTGTTTTTT.